The clone carrying this T cell receptor (delta chain) was seen a handful of times. TCRdb assigns this DNA the protein of a much larger clone, which departs from its translation at residue 15; this likely reflects a read error, and the protein shown comes from translating the DNA. This entry is derived from a study of γδ T cells in repeated Plasmodium falciparum infection. Gammadelta T cells were flow-sorted from PBMC into Vgamma9/Vdelta2+ and Vdelta2-negative populations for bulk analysis. TCRdb ran CATT on the multiplex PCR reads. The data contain under 50,000 delta-chain clones, 1.5% to 2% of them singletons. V was shortened by 0 bases and J by 7 bases, with 27 bases between the two germline ends. CDR3 size: 19 residues. Looked up from germline, CDR1 is TSWWSYY and CDR2 is QGS.

This sequence was found in a pool of human donors (malaria-infected and uninfected, not separated). The chain is built from TRDV1 and TRDJ1; tentatively, D is TRDD3 (6 bases). Assignment of the J gene here rests on matching the DNA to germline, because TCRdb gives none. The sample comprised gamma-delta T cells from blood. The CDR3 reads CALGELFPRASPWGVKLIF. In nucleotides, the CDR3 is TGTGCTCTTGGGGAACTATTCCCCCGGGCTTCACCTTGGGGGGTTAAACTCATCTTT.